The clone carrying this T cell receptor (beta chain) appeared a few times. Reverse transcription of all isolated RNA meant that expressed TCRB transcripts were sequenced. Produced via immunoSEQ multiplex PCR; TCRdb's table is partial and in-frame only. The sample has some 150,000 clones, 9% to 9.5% seen once. The data derive from a study of beta chain features in type 1 diabetes. V dropped 6 bases and J dropped 4 bases, with 13 bases sitting between them. The CDR3 spans 14 residues. The germline V gene has CDR1 MNHNY and CDR2 SVGAGI (reference sequence). Sequencing used central memory CD4+ T cells from blood. This sequence joins TRBV6-6 and TRBJ1-5; no definite D call. This TCR derives from a man between 18 and 35 years old in good health. The CDR3 protein is CASSPSGGNQPQHF. The CDR3 DNA sequence: TGTGCCAGCAGCCCTTCTGGCGGGAATCAGCCCCAGCATTTT.